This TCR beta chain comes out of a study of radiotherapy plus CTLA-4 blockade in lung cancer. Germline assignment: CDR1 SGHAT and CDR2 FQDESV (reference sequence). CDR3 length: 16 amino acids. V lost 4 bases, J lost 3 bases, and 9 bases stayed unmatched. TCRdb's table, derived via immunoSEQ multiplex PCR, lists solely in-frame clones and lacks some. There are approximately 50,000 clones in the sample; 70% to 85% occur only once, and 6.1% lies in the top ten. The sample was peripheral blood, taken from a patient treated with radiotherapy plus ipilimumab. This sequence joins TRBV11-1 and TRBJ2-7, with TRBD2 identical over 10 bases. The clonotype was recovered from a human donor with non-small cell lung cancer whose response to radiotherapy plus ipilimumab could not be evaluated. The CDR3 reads CASSSSSGGIIYEQYF. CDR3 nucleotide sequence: TGTGCCAGCAGCTCCTCTAGCGGGGGAATAATCTACGAGCAGTACTTC.